This T cell receptor beta chain was obtained from a study of molecular identifiers for immune sequencing clone quantification. TCRdb fed the PCR reads into MiXCR, producing one record per CDR3 protein. The sample lists about 510,000 distinct CDR3 sequences; 25% were seen once. Germline CDR1 is MNHEY and CDR2 is SVGEGT. CDR3 length equals 16 residues. This clonotype was seen once. Germline and junction disagree at one end, which may indicate a read error. This TCR was recovered from a human donor in good health. Some libraries in this study had Jurkat cell RNA spiked in. The J gene is TRBJ1-5, the V gene TRBV6-2 or TRBV6-3, with 9 positions matching TRBD1. Sequencing was carried out using naive CD8+ T cells from blood, with Jurkat cell RNA spiked in. Subset meaning: FACS-sorted CD8+CD4-CCR7+CD45RA+ naive T cells. The CDR3: CARSYSPTGGDQPQHF. CDR3 DNA sequence: TGTGCCCGCAGTTACTCCCCGACAGGGGGGGATCAGCCCCAGCATTTT.